This paragraph reports one TCR beta chain. The data belong to a study of blood T cell repertoires in COVID-19. TCRdb's copy holds only in-frame clones and misses some; the assay was immunoSEQ multiplex PCR. The sample yields a few hundred thousand clones, 85% seen once. V shed 5 bases and J shed 4 bases, with 14 bases lying between them. This CDR3 comprises 14 residues. Germline assignment: CDR1 MDHEN and CDR2 SYDVKM. The sequencing input was peripheral blood. V gene TRBV28 combines with J gene TRBJ1-2, with D possibly TRBD1 on 6 matching bases. The TCR originated in a woman in her late teens or twenties with acute or convalescent COVID-19. CDR3 residues: CASSDIQGGYGYTF. In DNA form, the CDR3 reads TGTGCCAGCAGTGACATACAGGGTGGCTATGGCTACACCTTC.